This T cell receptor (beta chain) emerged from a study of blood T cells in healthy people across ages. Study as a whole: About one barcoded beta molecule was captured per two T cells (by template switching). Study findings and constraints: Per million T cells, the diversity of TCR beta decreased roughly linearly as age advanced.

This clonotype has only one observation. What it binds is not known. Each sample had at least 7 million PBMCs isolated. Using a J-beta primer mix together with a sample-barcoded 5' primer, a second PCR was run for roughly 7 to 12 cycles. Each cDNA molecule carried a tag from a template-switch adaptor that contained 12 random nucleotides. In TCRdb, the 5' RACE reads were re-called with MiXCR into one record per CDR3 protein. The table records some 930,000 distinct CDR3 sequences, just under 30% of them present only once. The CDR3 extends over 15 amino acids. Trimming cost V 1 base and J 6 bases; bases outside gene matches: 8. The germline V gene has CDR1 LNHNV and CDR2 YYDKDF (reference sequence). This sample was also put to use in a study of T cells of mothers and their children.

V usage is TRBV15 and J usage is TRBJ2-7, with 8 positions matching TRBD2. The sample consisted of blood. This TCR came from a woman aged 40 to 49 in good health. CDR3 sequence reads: CATSRAGGKSAEQYF. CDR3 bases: TGTGCCACCAGCAGAGCGGGGGGGAAGTCCGCCGAGCAGTACTTC.